This T cell receptor beta chain was sequenced for a study of beta chain features in type 1 diabetes. Study conclusions and caveats: Naive, central memory and Treg TCRB repertoires seemed to resemble each other more closely in patients than they did in healthy donors.

This clone was recorded a few times. Antigen: not known. All of the isolated RNA was reverse transcribed, so expressed TCRB transcripts were sequenced. Naive, central memory and regulatory T cell samples averaged around 3.3 million reads. This table comes from immunoSEQ multiplex PCR, and its TCRdb copy is limited to in-frame clones, with some not included. The repertoire holds roughly 610,000 clones, with roughly 16% as singletons. Germline loops: CDR1 MGHDK, CDR2 SYGVNS. V was clipped by 5 bases and J by 6 bases; unmatched bases: 4. The CDR3 spans 15 residues. The V gene is TRBV25-1, the J gene TRBJ1-4; TRBD1 agrees at 12 bases. The receptor comes from a young man in good health. What was sequenced was naive CD4+ T cells from blood. The CDR3 coding sequence is TGTGCCAGCAGTCAGGGACAGGGGGCGTATGAAAAACTGTTTTTT. Translation gives CASSQGQGAYEKLFF.